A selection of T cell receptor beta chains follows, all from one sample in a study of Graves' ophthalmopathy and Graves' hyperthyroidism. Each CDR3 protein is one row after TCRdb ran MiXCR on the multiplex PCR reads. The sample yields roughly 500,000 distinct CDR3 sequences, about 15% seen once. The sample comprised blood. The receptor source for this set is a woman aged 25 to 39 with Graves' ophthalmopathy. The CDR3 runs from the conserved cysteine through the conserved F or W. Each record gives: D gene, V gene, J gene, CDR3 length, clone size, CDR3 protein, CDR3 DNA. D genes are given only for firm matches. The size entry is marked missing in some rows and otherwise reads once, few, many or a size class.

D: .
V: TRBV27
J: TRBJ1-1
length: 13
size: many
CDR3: CASSFGRGTEAFF
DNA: TGTGCCAGCAGTTTTGGGAGGGGCACTGAAGCTTTCTTT

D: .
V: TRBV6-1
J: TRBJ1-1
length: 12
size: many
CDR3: CASRHRETEAFF
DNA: TGTGCCAGCAGACACAGGGAGACTGAAGCTTTCTTT

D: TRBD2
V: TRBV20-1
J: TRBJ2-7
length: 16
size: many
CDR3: CSARSIAGGSSYEQYF
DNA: TGCAGTGCTAGATCTATAGCGGGAGGTTCGAGCTACGAGCAGTACTTC

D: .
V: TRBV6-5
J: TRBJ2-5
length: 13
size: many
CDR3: CASSYQTSVTQYF
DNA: TGTGCCAGCAGTTACCAGACTAGTGTAACCCAGTACTTC

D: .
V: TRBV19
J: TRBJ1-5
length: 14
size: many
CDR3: CASSQMRGNQPQHF
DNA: TGTGCCAGTAGCCAAATGCGGGGCAATCAGCCCCAGCATTTT

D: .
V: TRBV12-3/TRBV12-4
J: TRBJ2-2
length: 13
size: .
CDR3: CASRLQGAGELFF
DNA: TGTGCCAGCAGACTCCAGGGAGCCGGGGAGCTGTTTTTT

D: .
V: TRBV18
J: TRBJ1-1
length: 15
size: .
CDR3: CASSPYEGLWAEAFF
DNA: TGTGCCAGCTCACCCTATGAGGGCCTGTGGGCTGAAGCTTTCTTT

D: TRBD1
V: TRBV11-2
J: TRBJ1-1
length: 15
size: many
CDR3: CASSGAGGESGEAFF
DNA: TGTGCCAGCAGCGGGGCAGGGGGCGAATCCGGTGAAGCTTTCTTT

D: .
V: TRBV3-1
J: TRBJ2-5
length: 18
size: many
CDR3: CASSQETVVRLDQETQYF
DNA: TGTGCCAGCAGCCAAGAGACGGTGGTCCGACTCGATCAAGAGACCCAGTACTTC

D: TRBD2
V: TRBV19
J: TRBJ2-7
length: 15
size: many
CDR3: CASSITDSGRNEQYF
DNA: TGTGCCAGTAGTATTACGGATAGCGGGAGAAACGAGCAGTACTTC

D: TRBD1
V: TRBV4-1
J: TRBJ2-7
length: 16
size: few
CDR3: CASSQEKPGGSYEQYF
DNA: TGCGCCAGCAGCCAAGAGAAACCAGGGGGATCCTACGAGCAGTACTTC

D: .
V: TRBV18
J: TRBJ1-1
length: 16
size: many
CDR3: CASSPPQKPRGTEAFF
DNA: TGTGCCAGCTCACCACCGCAGAAGCCGAGGGGCACTGAAGCTTTCTTT

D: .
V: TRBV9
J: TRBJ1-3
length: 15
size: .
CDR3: CASSAETGVVNTIYF
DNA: TGTGCCAGCAGCGCCGAGACGGGGGTTGTGAACACCATATATTTT

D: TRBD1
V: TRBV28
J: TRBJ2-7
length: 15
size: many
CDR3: CASSSPGTASYEQYF
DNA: TGTGCCAGCAGTTCCCCCGGGACAGCGTCCTACGAGCAGTACTTC

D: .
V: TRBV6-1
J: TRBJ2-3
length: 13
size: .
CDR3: CASGWGATDTQYF
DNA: TGTGCCAGCGGGTGGGGGGCAACAGATACGCAGTATTTT

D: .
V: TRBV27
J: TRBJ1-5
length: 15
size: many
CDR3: CASSRAAGINQPQHF
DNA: TGTGCCAGCAGCCGCGCCGCAGGGATCAATCAGCCCCAGCATTTT

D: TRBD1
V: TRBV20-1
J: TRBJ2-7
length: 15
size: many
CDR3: CSARKTGGGMKGQYF
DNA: TGCAGTGCTAGAAAAACAGGGGGCGGTATGAAGGGGCAGTACTTC

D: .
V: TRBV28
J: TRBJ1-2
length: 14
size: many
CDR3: CASDTGTLTGGYTF
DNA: TGTGCCAGCGACACCGGGACCCTTACTGGGGGCTACACCTTC

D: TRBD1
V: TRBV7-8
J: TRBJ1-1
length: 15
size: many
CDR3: CASSTWTGVNTEAFF
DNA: TGTGCCAGCAGCACCTGGACAGGCGTGAACACTGAAGCTTTCTTT

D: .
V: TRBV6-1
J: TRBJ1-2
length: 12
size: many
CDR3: CASSEDWDGYTF
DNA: TGTGCCAGCAGTGAGGATTGGGATGGCTACACCTTC

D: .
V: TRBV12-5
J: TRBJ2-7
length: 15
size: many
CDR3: CASGLVTGASYEQYF
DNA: TGTGCTAGTGGTTTGGTAACGGGGGCCTCCTACGAGCAGTACTTC

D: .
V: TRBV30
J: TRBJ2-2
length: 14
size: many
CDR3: CAWSVPGEAGELFF
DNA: TGTGCCTGGAGCGTCCCCGGCGAGGCCGGGGAGCTGTTTTTT

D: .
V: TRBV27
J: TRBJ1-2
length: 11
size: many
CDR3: CASEKGYGYTF
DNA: TGTGCCAGCGAAAAAGGCTATGGCTACACCTTC

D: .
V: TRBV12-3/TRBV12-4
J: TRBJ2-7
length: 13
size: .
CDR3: CASSFRRGYEQYF
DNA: TGTGCCAGCAGTTTTCGGCGCGGGTACGAGCAGTACTTC

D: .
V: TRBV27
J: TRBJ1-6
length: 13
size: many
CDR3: CASSPPPPSPLHF
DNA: TGTGCCAGCAGTCCCCCTCCCCCTTCACCCCTCCACTTT

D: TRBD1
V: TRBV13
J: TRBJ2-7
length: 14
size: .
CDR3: CASSLQGVTYEQYF
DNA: TGTGCCAGCAGCTTACAGGGGGTCACCTACGAGCAGTACTTC

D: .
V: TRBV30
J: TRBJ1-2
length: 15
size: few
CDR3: CAWRPGRISNYGYTF
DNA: TGTGCCTGGAGACCCGGACGGATATCTAACTATGGCTACACCTTC

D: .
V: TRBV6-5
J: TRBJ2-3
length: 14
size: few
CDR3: CASSYGLPGDTQYF
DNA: TGTGCCAGCAGTTACGGGCTACCCGGGGATACGCAGTATTTT

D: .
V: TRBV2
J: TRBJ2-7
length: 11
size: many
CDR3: CASSFRAEQYF
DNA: TGTGCCAGCAGTTTCAGGGCCGAGCAGTACTTC

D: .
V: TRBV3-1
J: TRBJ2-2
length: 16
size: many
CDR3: CASSQLFTVLAGELFF
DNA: TGTGCCAGCAGCCAACTCTTCACCGTCCTTGCCGGGGAGCTGTTTTTT

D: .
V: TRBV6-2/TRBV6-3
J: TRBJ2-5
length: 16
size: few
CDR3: CASSGPTQLGGETQYF
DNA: TGTGCCAGCAGTGGACCAACTCAACTGGGCGGGGAGACCCAGTACTTC

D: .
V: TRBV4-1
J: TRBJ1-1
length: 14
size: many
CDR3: CASSQAPRRAEAFF
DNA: TGCGCCAGCAGCCAAGCGCCGCGTCGGGCTGAAGCTTTCTTT

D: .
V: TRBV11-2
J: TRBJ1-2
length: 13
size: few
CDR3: CASRTTGTNGYTF
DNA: TGTGCCAGCCGGACAACAGGAACTAATGGCTACACCTTC

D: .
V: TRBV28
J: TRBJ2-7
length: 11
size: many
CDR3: CASSSRGQQYF
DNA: TGTGCCAGCAGTTCTAGGGGACAGCAGTACTTC

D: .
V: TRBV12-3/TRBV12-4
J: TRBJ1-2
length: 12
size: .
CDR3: CASSEESYGYTF
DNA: TGTGCCAGCAGTGAAGAGTCATATGGCTACACCTTC

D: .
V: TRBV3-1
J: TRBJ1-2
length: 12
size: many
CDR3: CASSHRGYGYTF
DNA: TGTGCCAGCAGCCATCGTGGCTATGGCTACACCTTC

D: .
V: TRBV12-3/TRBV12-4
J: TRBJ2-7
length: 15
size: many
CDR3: CASSSVPASALSQYF
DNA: TGTGCCAGCAGTTCGGTCCCGGCGTCGGCCCTCTCGCAGTACTTC

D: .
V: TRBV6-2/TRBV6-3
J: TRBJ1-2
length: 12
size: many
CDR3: CASGASDVSYTF
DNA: TGTGCCAGCGGTGCGAGCGATGTAAGCTACACCTTC

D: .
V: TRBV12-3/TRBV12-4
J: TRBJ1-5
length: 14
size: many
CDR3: CASSAGEVGQPQHF
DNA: TGTGCCAGCAGTGCAGGGGAGGTGGGTCAGCCCCAGCATTTT

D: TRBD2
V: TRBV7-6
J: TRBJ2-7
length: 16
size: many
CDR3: CASSLGPGLAGVEQYF
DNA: TGTGCCAGCAGCTTGGGCCCGGGACTAGCGGGAGTTGAGCAGTACTTC

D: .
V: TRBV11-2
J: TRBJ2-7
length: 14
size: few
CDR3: CASSPQKGTYEQYF
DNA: TGTGCCAGCAGCCCCCAAAAGGGAACCTACGAGCAGTACTTC